One and the same sample provided the 13 T cell receptor beta chains below, sequenced in a study of PD-1 blockade in classical Hodgkin lymphoma. TCRdb's table, derived via immunoSEQ multiplex PCR, lists solely in-frame clones and lacks some. The sample lists tens of thousands of clones; around three quarters were seen once. Each of the patients experienced relapse following autologous stem cell transplantation, and their brentuximab vedotin exposure differed. Sequenced here: peripheral blood mononuclear cells (PBMCs), sampled before the second cycle of nivolumab. The source is a human donor with classical Hodgkin lymphoma.

The V gene is TRBV7-2, the J gene TRBJ1-2; TRBD1 matches 7 bases. This CDR3 is 15 amino acids long. The V gene end was trimmed by 4 bases and the J gene end by 3 bases; junction bases not matched to a gene: 8. Germline CDR1 SGHTA, CDR2 FQGNSA. Here the CDR3 reads CASSSLTDRDYGYTF. Here the CDR3 DNA reads TGTGCCAGCAGCTCCCTGACAGACAGGGACTATGGCTACACCTTC.

V gene TRBV7-3 combines with J gene TRBJ2-2; D call uncertain. This CDR3 is built from 13 residues. V lost 5 bases, J lost 4 bases, and 8 bases lay in between. Germline CDR1 and CDR2: SGHTA and FQGTGA. The CDR3 region is CASSLRATGELFF. Written as DNA, the CDR3 is TGTGCCAGCAGCCTCCGGGCCACCGGGGAGCTGTTTTTT.

V usage is TRBV5-6 and J usage is TRBJ2-3; 8 bases fit TRBD1. Germline CDR1 and CDR2: SGHDT and YYEEEE. This CDR3 region has 16 residues. Germline trimming cut 2 bases from V and 6 bases from J; bases unmatched to any gene: 11. This CDR3 reads CASSFNRGTYADTQYF. The DNA for the CDR3 is TGTGCCAGCAGCTTTAACAGGGGGACTTACGCCGATACGCAGTATTTT.

The chain carries TRBV2 and TRBJ1-1; 8 bases fit TRBD1. With V trimmed by 0 bases and J by 0 bases, 3 bases remained unmatched. The CDR3 consists of 16 residues. Germline assignment: CDR1 SNHLY and CDR2 FYNNEI. The CDR3 region has the DNA TGTGCCAGCAGTGAAGCACCGGGACAGGTGAACACTGAAGCTTTCTTT. Amino acids: CASSEAPGQVNTEAFF.

The chain combines TRBV5-1 with TRBJ2-5; TRBD1 aligns across 7 bases. The V and J ends lost 2 bases and 4 bases, in that order; junction bases with no gene match: 11. The CDR3 has 16 residues. Germline V gene data show CDR1 as SGHRS and CDR2 as YFSETQ. CDR3 residues: CASSLMGTGASETQYF. The DNA for the CDR3 is TGCGCCAGCAGCTTAATGGGAACAGGGGCATCAGAGACCCAGTACTTC.

The chain couples TRBV9 to TRBJ2-3; D may be TRBD2 (5 bases). The length of the CDR3 is 15 residues. V was clipped by 0 bases and J by 4 bases, with 12 bases between them. In germline, CDR1 is SGDLS, CDR2 YYNGEE. The CDR3 nucleotides are TGTGCCAGCAGCGTAGGGCTAGCCCGCCCAGATACGCAGTATTTT. It encodes CASSVGLARPDTQYF.

This clone appeared a single time. This chain connects TRBV9 to TRBJ2-5, with D unresolved. The J call is uncertain, as TRBJ2-7 better fits the DNA end. The CDR3 has 14 amino acids. Germline V gives CDR1 SGDLS, CDR2 YYNGEE. The CDR3 DNA follows: TGTGCCAGCAGCGTATCCTGGCAGTCCTACGAGCAGTACTTC. Its protein is CASSVSWQSYEQYF.

This sequence joins TRBV5-1 and TRBJ2-3; D not resolved. This CDR3 has 13 amino acids. Trimming pared 0 bases from V and 5 bases from J, leaving 7 bases between. From germline, CDR1 is SGHRS and CDR2 YFSETQ. CDR3 sequence: CASSLAFVDTQYF. The CDR3 DNA follows: TGCGCCAGCAGCTTGGCCTTTGTAGATACGCAGTATTTT.

CDR3 residues: CASSESSGWLVYEQYF. The CDR3 DNA is TGCGCCAGCAGTGAGTCGAGCGGTTGGCTAGTCTACGAGCAGTACTTC. The V and J genes are TRBV10-1 and TRBJ2-7; tentatively, D is TRBD2 (5 bases). The V gene lost 0 bases and the J gene lost 3 bases, with 15 bases spanning the gap. The CDR3 is 16 residues long. Per germline, CDR1 WNHNN and CDR2 SYGVQD (reference sequence).

The gene calls are TRBV20-1 and TRBJ1-1; the D gene is possibly TRBD1 (5 bases). Germline V gene lookup returns CDR1 DFQATT and CDR2 SNEGSKA (reference sequence). The CDR3 sequence is 11 residues long. In nucleotides, the CDR3 is TGCAGGCCAAGGGGGAACACTGAAGCTTTCTTT. Protein sequence: CRPRGNTEAFF.

The V call is TRBV11-2, the J call TRBJ2-7; 8 bases fit TRBD1. From germline, CDR1 is SGHAT and CDR2 FQNNGV. V shed 5 bases, J shed 3 bases, and the junction held 18 bases outside the gene matches. There are 18 residues in the CDR3. The DNA for the CDR3 is TGTGCCAGCAGCCACGGACAGGGAGGCTCCTCTTGGATCTACGAGCAGTACTTC. Amino acids: CASSHGQGGSSWIYEQYF.

J is TRBJ1-1 and V is TRBV6-5, with a possible D match to TRBD1 (5 bases). Trimming cost V 7 bases and J 7 bases, with 16 bases left between them. Germline V gene sequence: CDR1 MNHEY, CDR2 SVGAGI. CDR3 length equals 13 residues. The CDR3, as DNA: TGTGCCAGCACCCCCTTGAGTCAGGGTGAAGCTTTCTTT. This translates into CASTPLSQGEAFF.

This chain connects TRBV30 to TRBJ1-1, with 8 bases that match TRBD1. Per the germline V gene, CDR1 is GTSNPN and CDR2 is SVGIG (reference sequence). With 0 bases clipped from V and 7 bases from J, the junction kept 1 base outside the gene matches. The CDR3 runs 12 residues. The CDR3 sequence is CAWSVGTGEAFF. The DNA for the CDR3 is TGTGCCTGGAGTGTCGGGACAGGTGAAGCTTTCTTT.